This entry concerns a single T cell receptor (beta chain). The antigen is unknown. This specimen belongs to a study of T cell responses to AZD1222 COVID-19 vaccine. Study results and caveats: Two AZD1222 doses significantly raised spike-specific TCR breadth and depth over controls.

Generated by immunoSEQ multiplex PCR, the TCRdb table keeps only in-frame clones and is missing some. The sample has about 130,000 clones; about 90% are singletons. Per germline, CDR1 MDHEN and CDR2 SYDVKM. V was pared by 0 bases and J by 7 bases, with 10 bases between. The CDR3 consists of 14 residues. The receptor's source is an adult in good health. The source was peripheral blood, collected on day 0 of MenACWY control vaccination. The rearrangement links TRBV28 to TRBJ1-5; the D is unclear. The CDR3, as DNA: TGTGCCAGCAGTTTATGGGACCCGGGGCAGCCCCAGCATTTT. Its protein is CASSLWDPGQPQHF.